The source of this T cell receptor beta chain is a study of blood T cell repertoires in COVID-19. Overall study context: Italy, Spain and the United States were the sources of the convalescent and acute COVID-19 samples. The analysed material was cDNA or gDNA that came from T cells, B-cell-depleted T cells, or PBMCs.

The CDR3 consists of 21 residues. This clone was seen only once. As originally analysed: By means of reference gene primer amplification, nucleated cell counts were estimated. Assay: immunoSEQ multiplex PCR; the TCRdb copy retains only in-frame clones and omits some. Clone size and V and J calls were adopted from that table, with D and trimming inferred from the DNA. The profile shows approximately 200,000 clones, approximately 84% of them singletons. This TCR derives from a woman aged 25 to 45 who had recovered from COVID-19. The source material was peripheral blood. The chain has TRBV21-1 and TRBJ2-7; the D call in the table, TRBD2, was not verified against the DNA. TRBV21-1 is a listed pseudogene. DNA for the CDR3: TGTGCCAGCAGCAAAAGCGAGGGCGGGGCAGCCTCGGAACTCCCAACCTACGAGCAGTACTTC. As protein: CASSKSEGGAASELPTYEQYF.